This is a list of T cell receptor beta chains from one sample in a study of shared clonotypes between healthy human individuals. Sequenced by immunoSEQ multiplex PCR; TCRdb stores in-frame clones only, minus some. Of some 510,000 clones in the sample, about four fifths were seen once. The sample consisted of PBMCs. The receptors come from a woman between 40 and 50 years old in good health. Some clones in this sample may be carry-over from other donors' samples. CDR3s include the opening cysteine and the closing phenylalanine or tryptophan. Each record gives: J gene, clone size, V gene, D gene, CDR3 DNA, CDR3 protein. A D gene is named only where the DNA matches it firmly. Clone size is not always given. Where it is, it says once, few, many or a class for expanded clones.

j_call: TRBJ2-7
clone_size: .
v_call: TRBV25-1
d_call: TRBD1
cdr3_nt: TGTGCCAGCAGTTCCCACAGGGGGCTAAAACAAGGCGAGCAGTACTTC
cdr3_aa: CASSSHRGLKQGEQYF

j_call: TRBJ1-4
clone_size: .
v_call: TRBV28
d_call: .
cdr3_nt: TGTGCCAGCAGTTCCCCCCCAACCGCAACTAATGAAAAACTGTTTTTT
cdr3_aa: CASSSPPTATNEKLFF

j_call: TRBJ2-2
clone_size: .
v_call: TRBV19
d_call: TRBD2
cdr3_nt: TGTGCCAGTAGTGGGGGACTAGCGGGAGGTGTCGGGGAGCTGTTTTTT
cdr3_aa: CASSGGLAGGVGELFF

j_call: TRBJ2-7
clone_size: .
v_call: TRBV18
d_call: .
cdr3_nt: TGTGCCAGCTCACCAGGGGGCTTCTACGAGCAGTACTTC
cdr3_aa: CASSPGGFYEQYF

j_call: TRBJ1-1
clone_size: .
v_call: TRBV7-3
d_call: .
cdr3_nt: TGTGCCAGCAGCTTAAAGGGTTCGAAGGCTGAAGCTTTCTTT
cdr3_aa: CASSLKGSKAEAFF

j_call: TRBJ2-7
clone_size: .
v_call: TRBV5-4
d_call: .
cdr3_nt: TGTGCCAGCAGCTTGTACCAGGGAGGCGCGCAGTACTTC
cdr3_aa: CASSLYQGGAQYF

j_call: TRBJ2-1
clone_size: .
v_call: TRBV6-1
d_call: .
cdr3_nt: TGTGCCAGCAGTACAGGGTCCCTCTCCTACAATGAGCAGTTCTTC
cdr3_aa: CASSTGSLSYNEQFF

j_call: TRBJ1-2
clone_size: .
v_call: TRBV6-1
d_call: .
cdr3_nt: TGTGCCAGCATCTCGACAGGCTTCTATGGCTACACCTTC
cdr3_aa: CASISTGFYGYTF

j_call: TRBJ2-5
clone_size: once
v_call: TRBV20-1
d_call: .
cdr3_nt: TGCAGTGCTAGAGTTAGGTCCCAGTACTTC
cdr3_aa: CSARVRSQYF

j_call: TRBJ2-1
clone_size: once
v_call: TRBV30
d_call: TRBD2
cdr3_nt: TGTGCCTGGTACCCTAGTACTAGCGGAGTTCCAACGTACAATGAGCAGTTCTTC
cdr3_aa: CAWYPSTSGVPTYNEQFF

j_call: TRBJ1-5
clone_size: .
v_call: TRBV6-6
d_call: .
cdr3_nt: TGTGCCAGCAGTTACCGAGACAGCGGCAATCAGCCCCAGCATTTT
cdr3_aa: CASSYRDSGNQPQHF

j_call: TRBJ2-2
clone_size: .
v_call: TRBV21-1
d_call: .
cdr3_nt: TGTGCCAGCAGCGAAAAAAATGACAGGGGCGAGAAGGTGGCCGGGGAGCTGTTTTTT
cdr3_aa: CASSEKNDRGEKVAGELFF

j_call: TRBJ1-2
clone_size: few
v_call: TRBV5-5
d_call: .
cdr3_nt: TGTGCCAGCAGCTTGGACAGGGCAGGCTACACCTTC
cdr3_aa: CASSLDRAGYTF

j_call: TRBJ2-7
clone_size: .
v_call: TRBV7-8
d_call: TRBD1
cdr3_nt: TGTGCCAGCAGCTTAGCGGGACAGGGGTCCTACGAGCAGTACTTC
cdr3_aa: CASSLAGQGSYEQYF

j_call: TRBJ2-2
clone_size: .
v_call: TRBV7-2
d_call: .
cdr3_nt: TGTGCCAGCAGCATCGGACACCTGAACACCGGGGAGCTGTTTTTT
cdr3_aa: CASSIGHLNTGELFF

j_call: TRBJ1-1
clone_size: .
v_call: TRBV6-6
d_call: TRBD1
cdr3_nt: TGTGCCACCCTGGTTACAGGGGGGCACCGAAACACTGAAGCTTTCTTT
cdr3_aa: CATLVTGGHRNTEAFF

j_call: TRBJ1-2
clone_size: .
v_call: TRBV28
d_call: .
cdr3_nt: TGTGCCAGCACAACATATTTAGGCGGCGGCTACACCTTC
cdr3_aa: CASTTYLGGGYTF

j_call: TRBJ2-7
clone_size: few
v_call: TRBV28
d_call: .
cdr3_nt: TGTGCCACCGAGGGCGGGCGGGGCCCCGTGGGCGAGCAGTACTTC
cdr3_aa: CATEGGRGPVGEQYF

j_call: TRBJ2-5
clone_size: .
v_call: TRBV18
d_call: .
cdr3_nt: TGTGCCAGCTCACCAAGTCAGGAACGGGAGACCCAGTACTTC
cdr3_aa: CASSPSQERETQYF

j_call: TRBJ2-3
clone_size: .
v_call: TRBV7-2
d_call: .
cdr3_nt: TGTGCCAGCAGCTTAGCACCGGGGGGCGGACCAGATACGCAGTATTTT
cdr3_aa: CASSLAPGGGPDTQYF

j_call: TRBJ2-5
clone_size: few
v_call: TRBV29-1
d_call: .
cdr3_nt: TGCAGCGTGGGGGGTTGGGCCCAAGAGACCCAGTACTTC
cdr3_aa: CSVGGWAQETQYF

j_call: TRBJ2-3
clone_size: few
v_call: TRBV18
d_call: TRBD1
cdr3_nt: TGTGCCAGCTCACCAGAGATTCAGGGGACAGGGGTCACAGATACGCAGTATTTT
cdr3_aa: CASSPEIQGTGVTDTQYF